Listed below are T cell receptor beta chains from one sample, sequenced in a study of blood T cells in healthy people across ages. TCRdb called the 5' RACE reads again in MiXCR, with one record for every CDR3 protein. The sample has hundreds of thousands of distinct CDR3 sequences; about 30% are singletons. The sample was blood. The receptors derive from a woman older than 75 in good health. CDR3s include the opening cysteine and the closing phenylalanine or tryptophan. A D gene is named only where the DNA matches it firmly. A clone size is listed for some rows: how often the clone was seen (once, few, many), or a class if it is expanded.

j_call,d_call,clone_size,v_call,cdr3_length,cdr3_nt,cdr3_aa
TRBJ1-4,NA,few,TRBV5-6,16,TGTGCCAGCAGCGATAAACAGGGAGGATATGATGAAAAACTGTTTTTT,CASSDKQGGYDEKLFF
TRBJ1-1,NA,NA,TRBV12-3/TRBV12-4,13,TGTGCCAGCAGTTTGGAGCAAGACACTGAAGCTTTCTTT,CASSLEQDTEAFF
TRBJ2-1,TRBD1,NA,TRBV27,15,TGTGCCAGCAGTCCGGGACAGGGGGCGCGGGGTGAGCAGTTCTTC,CASSPGQGARGEQFF
TRBJ1-6,NA,few,TRBV2,16,TGTGCCAGCAGTGAAGAAACCTCCCGGGCAAATTCACCCCTCCACTTT,CASSEETSRANSPLHF
TRBJ2-1,NA,many,TRBV20-1,14,TGCAGTCCTCTCCGGGGGCAATCCAACAATGAGCAGTTCTTC,CSPLRGQSNNEQFF
TRBJ2-1,NA,few,TRBV19,14,TGTGCCAGTACCCTCACGCTCAGCTACAATGAGCAGTTCTTC,CASTLTLSYNEQFF
TRBJ1-1,NA,many,TRBV12-3/TRBV12-4,11,TGTGCCAGCAGTTTTAAGGCTGAAGCTTTCTTT,CASSFKAEAFF
TRBJ1-5,TRBD1,many,TRBV25-1,18,TGTGCCACCGGCCCTATTGACAGGGCTTACTATAGCAATCAGCCCCAGCATTTT,CATGPIDRAYYSNQPQHF
TRBJ1-2,TRBD1,many,TRBV20-1,15,TGCAGTGCTAGAGCCTTGGGACAGGGAGGGTATGGCTACACCTTC,CSARALGQGGYGYTF
TRBJ2-5,NA,many,TRBV7-2,13,TGTGCCAGCAGCTTAGGAAGGGGTAATGAGCAGTACTTC,CASSLGRGNEQYF
TRBJ1-4,TRBD1,many,TRBV2,15,TGTGCCAGCAGCGTACCGGGACAGGGTAATGAAAAACTGTTTTTT,CASSVPGQGNEKLFF
TRBJ1-6,TRBD1,many,TRBV20-1,15,TGCAGTGCTAGACCCAGGGACAGGGTTGATTCACCCCTCCACTTT,CSARPRDRVDSPLHF
TRBJ1-1,NA,NA,TRBV30,12,TGTGCCTGGAGAAAAGGGAACACTGAAGCTTTCTTT,CAWRKGNTEAFF
TRBJ1-4,TRBD1,many,TRBV30,12,TGTGCCTTGACAGGGACTAATGAAAAACTGTTTTTT,CALTGTNEKLFF
TRBJ2-1,TRBD1,NA,TRBV7-9,15,TGTGCCAGCAGCCAAGGCCCAGGGGGCTACAATGAGCAGTTCTTC,CASSQGPGGYNEQFF
TRBJ2-3,NA,many,TRBV20-1,12,TGCAGTGCTCAGGACAGCACAGATACGCAGTATTTT,CSAQDSTDTQYF
TRBJ1-2,NA,few,TRBV4-3,14,TGCGCCAGCAGCCAAGTCGGGGGGGCGAGGGGCTACACCTTC,CASSQVGGARGYTF
TRBJ2-7,TRBD2,many,TRBV5-1,15,TGCGCCAGCAACCCCAGCGGGGGGGTCTCCTACGAGCAGTACTTC,CASNPSGGVSYEQYF
TRBJ2-3,NA,NA,TRBV7-3,13,TGTGCCAGCAGCACGACCTCAGGAGATACGCAGTGTTTT,CASSTTSGDTQCF